This T cell receptor beta chain was sequenced in a study of human T cells and chemical hapten exposure. Study-level information: There were per-sample TCR yield variations, arising mainly from small pooled library volume differences.

TCRdb reprocessed the RACE reads via MiXCR and lists one record per CDR3 protein. This sample yields 130,000 or so distinct CDR3 sequences, of which approximately 10% are seen a single time; over 2% belongs to the top ten. This clonotype was detected once. This sample's time point: patch test 3, about 24 weeks after DPC sensitization. Treatment meaning: therapeutic diphenylcyclopropenone sensitization with weekly scalp DPC. Donation of samples came from alopecia patients who were 18 to 70 years old and suitable for DPC. Sequencing started from total RNA isolated from unfractionated whole blood. Trimming removed 3 bases from V and 5 bases from J; junction bases left unmatched: 6. The V gene's germline CDR1 is SGHAT and CDR2 FQNNGV. The CDR3 runs to 15 residues.

The sample consisted of whole blood, taken in connection with sensitization to the hapten diphenylcyclopropenone (DPC). The receptor's source is a woman aged 45-65 years with alopecia areata. Some clones in this sample may be carry-over from other donors' samples. The chain uses TRBV11-2 and TRBJ2-3; 9 nucleotides match TRBD1. CDR3 loop: CASSLPTGGKDTQYF. The CDR3, as DNA: TGTGCCAGCAGCTTGCCAACAGGGGGCAAAGATACGCAGTATTTT.